This T cell receptor beta chain comes out of a study of T cells of healthy individuals. The CDR3 loop spans 14 amino acids. CDR1 MNHEY and CDR2 SVGEGT come from the germline V gene. Trimming shortened V by 2 bases and J by 0 bases, and 7 bases separated the two germline ends. Ten or more counts support this clonotype. In TCRdb, the 5' RACE reads were re-called with MiXCR into one record per CDR3 protein. The top ten hold 15% to 20% of the sample, which has around 53,000 distinct CDR3 sequences, roughly 14% seen once. The V call is TRBV6-2 or TRBV6-3, the J call TRBJ2-5; D perhaps matches TRBD2 (5 bases). The sequence was collected from a human donor in good health. The CDR3 DNA sequence: TGTGCCAGCAGTTACGGCGGGTACCAAGAGACCCAGTACTTC. It yields the protein CASSYGGYQETQYF.